This entry lists 27 T cell receptor beta chains sequenced from one sample in a study of T cells after yellow fever vaccination. TCRdb processed the 5' RACE reads anew with MiXCR; each CDR3 protein has one entry. Found here are roughly 300,000 distinct CDR3 sequences, 7% to 10% of them singletons; the top ten hold about 16%. The sample was PBMCs, taken 45 days after the first yellow fever vaccination. The origin of the receptors is a man younger than 30 who received the YFV17D yellow fever vaccine.

This chain uses TRBV12-3 or TRBV12-4 with TRBJ2-1; 8 bases fit TRBD2. V dropped 5 bases and J dropped 0; count of bases not matched to a gene: 3. The CDR3 runs 15 residues. The CDR3 DNA reads as TGTGCCAGCAGTGTGCGGGGGGCCTCCTACAATGAGCAGTTCTTC. Translation: CASSVRGASYNEQFF.

The chain couples TRBV10-3 to TRBJ2-1; TRBD2 aligns across 10 bases. CDR1 ENHRY and CDR2 SYGVKD come from the germline V gene. The V and J ends lost 8 bases and 5 bases, in that order; junction bases with no gene match: 3. The CDR3 is made up of 13 amino acids. The chain's CDR3 is CAIGTSGNNEQFF. The CDR3 region has the DNA TGTGCCATCGGAACTAGCGGGAACAATGAGCAGTTCTTC.

This clonotype has ten or more counts. This sequence joins TRBV4-2 and TRBJ2-5, with 12 bases fitting TRBD2. The CDR3 has 14 amino acids. Per germline, CDR1 LGHNA and CDR2 YNFKEQ. The V segment lost 4 bases and the J segment 4 bases; nucleotides outside the gene matches: 1. The CDR3 is CASSPSGGAETQYF. DNA of the CDR3: TGTGCCAGCAGCCCTAGCGGGGGGGCAGAGACCCAGTACTTC.

In its sample, this clonotype was seen a few times. V gene TRBV7-8 combines with J gene TRBJ2-7; D gene ambiguous. Deletions cut 0 bases from V and 6 bases from J, with 3 bases between. There are 11 residues in the CDR3. CDR1 and CDR2 from the germline V gene are SGHVS and FQNEAQ. The CDR3 protein is CASSLAPEQYF. CDR3 coding DNA: TGTGCCAGCAGCTTAGCACCCGAGCAGTACTTC.

The chain employs TRBV4-2 and TRBJ1-5; perhaps TRBD1 as D (6 bases). Germline V gene lookup returns CDR1 LGHNA and CDR2 YNFKEQ. The CDR3 has 16 amino acids. Trimming left V 0 bases short and J 2 bases short, with 11 bases between. CDR3 amino acids: CASSQDTGSGNQPQHF. The CDR3 bases are TGTGCCAGCAGCCAAGATACAGGGTCGGGCAATCAGCCCCAGCATTTT.

This chain uses TRBV7-2 with TRBJ2-1, with D maybe TRBD1 (5 bases). Germline loops: CDR1 SGHTA, CDR2 FQGNSA. The CDR3 is 15 residues long. V shed 3 bases and J shed 1 base, with 10 bases lying between them. DNA for the CDR3: TGTGCCAGCAGCTTTGGGGCGCGGTCCTACAATGAGCAGTTCTTC. Protein product: CASSFGARSYNEQFF.

The chain employs TRBV10-2 and TRBJ1-5; D unresolved. CDR3 length equals 14 residues. With 6 bases removed from V and 1 base from J, the gap between germline ends came to 10 bases. Germline V gene data show CDR1 as WSHSY and CDR2 as SAAADI. This CDR3 is CASSPTRSNQPQHF. The CDR3 nucleotides are TGCGCCAGCAGCCCTACAAGAAGCAATCAGCCCCAGCATTTT.

Ten or more counts support this clonotype. V usage is TRBV7-8 and J usage is TRBJ1-5; no reliable D call. Per germline, CDR1 SGHVS and CDR2 FQNEAQ. The CDR3 extends over 15 amino acids. V lost 0 bases, J lost 4 bases, and 10 bases lay in between. CDR3 residues: CASSLAYRKNQPQHF. The CDR3 coding sequence is TGTGCCAGCAGCTTAGCGTATAGGAAGAATCAGCCCCAGCATTTT.

This clonotype was seen a few times. The V and J genes are TRBV6-5 and TRBJ1-5, with unresolved D. Germline V lookup: CDR1 MNHEY, CDR2 SVGAGI. This CDR3 is 16 amino acids long. The V end lost 0 bases, the J end lost 0 bases, and 9 bases lay between the germline ends. The CDR3 protein is CASSYSLGDSNQPQHF. The CDR3 DNA reads as TGTGCCAGCAGTTACTCCCTTGGGGATAGCAATCAGCCCCAGCATTTT.

This clonotype occurred many times. The chain recombines TRBV5-6 with TRBJ2-3; 9 bases are shared with TRBD1. There are 15 residues in the CDR3. The germline CDR1 and CDR2 sequences are SGHDT and YYEEEE. V trimming: 1 base; J trimming: 2 bases; junction bases outside the gene matches: 2. The CDR3 here is CASSLWDRDTDTQYF. The CDR3 DNA reads TGTGCCAGCAGCTTGTGGGACAGGGACACAGATACGCAGTATTTT.

The J gene is TRBJ2-7, the V gene TRBV5-6; D might be TRBD1 or TRBD2, each matching 5 bases. Germline-derived CDR1 and CDR2 are SGHDT and YYEEEE. Trimming took off 7 bases at V and 2 bases at J, with 10 bases between the two ends. This CDR3 has 12 amino acids. CDR3 sequence: CASGEGPYEQYF. The CDR3 DNA follows: TGTGCCAGCGGAGAGGGGCCCTACGAGCAGTACTTC.

The chain couples TRBV5-1 to TRBJ1-2; no reliable D call. The germline CDR1 and CDR2 sequences are SGHRS and YFSETQ. CDR3 size: 14 residues. The V and J ends lost 4 bases and 5 bases respectively, with 15 bases between them. The CDR3: CASSPELTDYGYTF. CDR3 sequence (DNA): TGCGCCAGCAGCCCCGAATTGACGGATTATGGCTACACCTTC.

This clonotype has a handful of counts. V and J are TRBV5-1 and TRBJ2-3; 9 bases match TRBD1. Germline CDR1 and CDR2: SGHRS and YFSETQ. The CDR3 sequence is 14 residues long. The V and J ends lost 3 bases and 6 bases, in that order; junction bases with no gene match: 5. The CDR3 reads CASSYRTGADTQYF. As DNA, the CDR3 is TGCGCCAGCAGCTACCGGACAGGGGCGGATACGCAGTATTTT.

This clonotype occurred many times. V is TRBV11-2 and J is TRBJ2-3; 8 nucleotides align to TRBD2. CDR1 and CDR2 from the germline V gene are SGHAT and FQNNGV. The CDR3 contains 15 residues. V trimming: 2 bases; J trimming: 4 bases; junction bases outside the gene matches: 5. CDR3 in amino acids: CASSLLGGAADTQYF. The DNA for the CDR3 is TGTGCCAGCAGCTTACTCGGGGGGGCGGCAGATACGCAGTATTTT.

This clonotype was seen repeatedly, ten times or more. The genes are TRBV9 and TRBJ2-3; 9 nucleotides align to TRBD2. This CDR3 is built from 16 residues. Germline values: CDR1 SGDLS, CDR2 YYNGEE. V gave up 4 bases and J gave up 5 bases; unmatched junction bases: 11. The CDR3 coding sequence is TGTGCCAGCAGCCCCCAGGCGGGGGGGCCTGGAGATACGCAGTATTTT. Translated: CASSPQAGGPGDTQYF.

The chain employs TRBV27 and TRBJ1-1, with unresolved D. Trimming stripped 2 bases from V and 0 bases from J, with 10 bases between. The V gene's germline CDR1 is MNHEY and CDR2 SMNVEV (reference sequence). The CDR3 is made up of 15 amino acids. The CDR3 loop reads CASSLTEEMNTEAFF. The CDR3 DNA reads as TGTGCCAGCAGTTTAACGGAGGAAATGAACACTGAAGCTTTCTTT.

This clonotype was seen repeatedly, ten times or more. The J gene is TRBJ2-7, the V gene TRBV7-2, with 8 bases matching TRBD2. The ends lost 0 bases at V and 5 bases at J; junction bases unmatched: 6. Germline CDR1 is SGHTA and CDR2 is FQGNSA. The CDR3 contains 15 residues. The CDR3 loop reads CASSLAGRGVDEQYF. Written as DNA, the CDR3 is TGTGCCAGCAGCTTAGCGGGGCGGGGGGTGGACGAGCAGTACTTC. The whole variable domain, filled in from reference TRBV7-2 and TRBJ2-7, reads GAGVSQSPSNKVTEKGKDVELRCDPISGHTALYWYRQSLGQGLEFLIYFQGNSAPDKSGLPSDRFSAERTGGSVSTLTIQRTQQEDSAVYLCASSLAGRGVDEQYFGPGTRLTVT.

The chain joins TRBV7-2 to TRBJ2-7, with 7 nucleotides matching TRBD1. There are 13 residues in the CDR3. Germline CDR1 and CDR2: SGHTA and FQGNSA. V dropped 5 bases and J dropped 6; count of bases not matched to a gene: 7. The CDR3: CASSMDRILEQYF. The CDR3, as DNA: TGTGCCAGCAGCATGGACAGGATCCTCGAGCAGTACTTC.

This clonotype was detected only a few times. The chain is built from TRBV10-2 and TRBJ1-2, with no clear D. V dropped 3 bases and J dropped 6 bases, with 8 bases sitting between them. The CDR3 runs to 12 residues. The V gene's germline CDR1 is WSHSY and CDR2 SAAADI. The CDR3, as DNA: TGCGCCAGCAGTGAAGGTGTTAATGGCTACACCTTC. Protein: CASSEGVNGYTF.

This chain uses TRBV4-3 with TRBJ2-3; the D is unclear. V shed 1 base and J shed 6 bases, with 8 bases lying between them. This CDR3 spans 13 amino acids. Germline CDR1 reads LGHNA; CDR2 reads YSLEER. The DNA for the CDR3 is TGCGCCAGCAGCCAAGTAAGGTTGGATACGCAGTATTTT. Protein: CASSQVRLDTQYF.

The chain employs TRBV6-1 and TRBJ2-7; D may be TRBD1 (5 bases). The CDR3 has 13 residues. Per the germline V gene, CDR1 is MNHNS and CDR2 is SASEGT. Trimming removed 4 bases at V and 4 bases at J, with 11 bases between. The CDR3 DNA is TGTGCCAGCAGTGCAAGGACACCATACGAGCAGTACGTC. It codes for CASSARTPYEQYV.

The chain has TRBV7-9 and TRBJ1-6; possibly TRBD1 for D (6 bases). The CDR3 totals 14 residues. Germline CDR1 and CDR2: SEHNR and FQNEAQ (reference sequence). The V end lost 3 bases, the J end lost 7 bases, and 10 bases lay between the germline ends. The CDR3 region is CASSFSDSNSPLHF. The CDR3 bases are TGTGCCAGCAGCTTCTCGGACAGCAATTCACCCCTCCACTTT. Full variable domain (missing parts from reference TRBV7-9 and TRBJ1-6): DTGVSQNPRHKITKRGQNVTFRCDPISEHNRLYWYRQTLGQGPEFLTYFQNEAQLEKSRLLSDRFSAERPKGSFSTLEIQRTEQGDSAMYLCASSFSDSNSPLHFGNGTRLTVT.

This clonotype was detected only a few times. The chain combines TRBV6-4 with TRBJ2-7; D might be TRBD2 (6 bases). V shed 9 bases and J shed 3 bases, with 15 bases lying between them. CDR1 MRHNA and CDR2 SNTAGT come from the germline V gene. This CDR3 has 13 residues. The chain's CDR3 is CARPRGTDYEQYV. CDR3 in DNA: TGTGCCAGGCCCAGAGGGACTGACTACGAGCAGTACGTC.

The gene calls are TRBV5-1 and TRBJ2-1; D not resolved. The V gene lost 7 bases and the J gene lost 5 bases, with 13 bases spanning the gap. Germline V CDR1 and CDR2: SGHRS, YFSETQ. The CDR3 totals 13 residues. The DNA of the CDR3 is TGCGCCAGCCCGGCGTCGGGCGACAATGAGCAGTTCTTC. This sequence encodes CASPASGDNEQFF.

This clonotype was counted ten times or more. This chain connects TRBV12-3 or TRBV12-4 to TRBJ2-5, with D possibly being TRBD1 (6 bases). This CDR3 contains 13 residues. Trimming took 3 bases from V and 4 from J, leaving 9 bases between them. CDR3 coding DNA: TGTGCCAGCAGTTTTGGCAGGGGAGAGACCCAGTACTTC. Its translation: CASSFGRGETQYF.

This clonotype was seen only a few times. For the CDR3, the DNA is TGTGCCAGCAGCTTAGGGACATTCTCCGAGCAGTACGTC. It codes for CASSLGTFSEQYV. This chain joins TRBV7-2 and TRBJ2-7; tentative D call: TRBD1 (5 bases). The CDR3 extends over 13 amino acids. Trimming took off 1 base at V and 6 bases at J, with 10 bases between the two ends. Germline CDR1 and CDR2: SGHTA and FQGNSA.

This clonotype showed up just a few times. The chain recombines TRBV6-2 or TRBV6-3 with TRBJ2-7; 8 bases align to TRBD2. CDR1 and CDR2 from the germline V gene are MNHEY and SVGEGT. The CDR3 extends over 13 amino acids. After removal of 8 bases from V and 0 bases from J, the junction contained 3 bases not matched to a gene. As DNA, the CDR3 is TGTGCCAGCCGGGGGGGCCTCTCCTACGAGCAGTACGTC. Residues: CASRGGLSYEQYV.